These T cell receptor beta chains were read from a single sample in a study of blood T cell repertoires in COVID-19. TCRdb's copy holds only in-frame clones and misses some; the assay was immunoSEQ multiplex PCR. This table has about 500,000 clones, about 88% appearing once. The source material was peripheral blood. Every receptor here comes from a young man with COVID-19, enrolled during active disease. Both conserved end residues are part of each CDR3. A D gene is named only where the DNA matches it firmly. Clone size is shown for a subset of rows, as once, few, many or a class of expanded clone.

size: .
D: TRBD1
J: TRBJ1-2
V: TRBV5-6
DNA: TGTGCCAGCAGCTTGGTAGTAGGACAGGTATATGGCTACACCTTC
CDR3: CASSLVVGQVYGYTF

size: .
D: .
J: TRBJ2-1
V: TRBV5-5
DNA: TGTGCCAGCAGAATGGAGAATGAGCAGTTCTTC
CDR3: CASRMENEQFF

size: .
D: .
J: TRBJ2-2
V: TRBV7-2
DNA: TGTGCCAGCAGCCCCGACACCCGGAACACCGGGGAGCTGTTTTTT
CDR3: CASSPDTRNTGELFF

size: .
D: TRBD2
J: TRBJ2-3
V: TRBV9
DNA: TGTGCCAGCAGCGAACGTTCCGGGACTAGTGATACGCAGTATTTT
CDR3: CASSERSGTSDTQYF

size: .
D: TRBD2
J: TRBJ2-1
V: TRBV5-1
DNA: TGCGCCAGCAGAAGCAGCGGGAGTAATCGGATAGATGAGCAGTTCTTC
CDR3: CASRSSGSNRIDEQFF

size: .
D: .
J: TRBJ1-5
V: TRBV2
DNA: TGTGCCAGCAGTAATATAATGACCGGGAAACGGAGCAATCAGCCCCAGCATTTT
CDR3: CASSNIMTGKRSNQPQHF

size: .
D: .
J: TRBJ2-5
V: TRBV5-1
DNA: TGCGCCAGCAGCTTCTCAGGGCTTCTCCAAGAGACCCAGTACTTC
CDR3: CASSFSGLLQETQYF

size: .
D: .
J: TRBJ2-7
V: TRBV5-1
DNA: TGCGCCAGCAGCTTGGTGGGGGCTCGGGAGCAGTACTTC
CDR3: CASSLVGAREQYF

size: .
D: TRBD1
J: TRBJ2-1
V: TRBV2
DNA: TGTGCCAGCATGTACGAGACAGGGGTATACAATGAGCAGTTCTTC
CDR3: CASMYETGVYNEQFF

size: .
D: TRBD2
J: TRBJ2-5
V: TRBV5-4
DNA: TGTGCCAGCAGCTTAGGACTAGCGGACCAAGAGACCCAGTACTTC
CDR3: CASSLGLADQETQYF

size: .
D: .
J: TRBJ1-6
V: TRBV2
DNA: TGTGCCAGCAGCGCACAGGACCCCTCGCTTCTTATCCACTTT
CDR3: CASSAQDPSLLIHF

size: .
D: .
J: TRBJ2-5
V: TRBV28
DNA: TGTGCCAGCAGTCTTCGGGGATCAGAGACCCAGTACTTC
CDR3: CASSLRGSETQYF

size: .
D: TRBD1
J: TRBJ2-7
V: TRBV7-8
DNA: TGTGCCAGCAGCATAGGAGACAGGGGCCGGAACGAGCAGTACTTC
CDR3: CASSIGDRGRNEQYF

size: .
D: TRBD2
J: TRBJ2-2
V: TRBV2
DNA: TGTGCCAGCACGGGAGGTGGGCACGGCACCGGGGAGCTGTTTTTT
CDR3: CASTGGGHGTGELFF

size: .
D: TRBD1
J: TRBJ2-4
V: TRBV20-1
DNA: TGCAGTGCTTGGGACAGCGACTTTCAGTACTTC
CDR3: CSAWDSDFQYF

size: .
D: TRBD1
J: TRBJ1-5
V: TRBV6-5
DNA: TGTGCCAGCTCTGGGACAGGGAACGGGGGACAGCCCCAGCATTTT
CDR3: CASSGTGNGGQPQHF

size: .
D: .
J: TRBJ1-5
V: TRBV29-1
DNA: TGCACCTCAGGAAGCAATCAGCCCCAGCATTTT
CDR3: CTSGSNQPQHF

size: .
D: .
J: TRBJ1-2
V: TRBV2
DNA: TGTGCCAGCACAGGTGCCTATGGCTACACCTTC
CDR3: CASTGAYGYTF

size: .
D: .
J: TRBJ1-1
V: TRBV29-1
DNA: TGCAGCGTTCCAGGGATCACTGAAGCTTTCTTT
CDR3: CSVPGITEAFF

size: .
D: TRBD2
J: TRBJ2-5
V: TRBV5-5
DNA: TGTGCCAGCAGCTCCCTTCTAGCGGCAGAGACCCAGTACTTC
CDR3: CASSSLLAAETQYF

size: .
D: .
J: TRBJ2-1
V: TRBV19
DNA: TGTGCCAGTAGTAGGGAGGCCTCCTACAATGAGCAGTTCTTC
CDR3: CASSREASYNEQFF

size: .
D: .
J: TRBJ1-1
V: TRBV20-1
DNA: TGCAGTGCTAGTTGGGGGGAAGGTGGGAACACTGAAGCTTTCTTT
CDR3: CSASWGEGGNTEAFF

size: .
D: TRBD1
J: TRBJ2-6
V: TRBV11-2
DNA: TGTGCCAGCAGCTTAGGCCAGACAGGGACTGGGGCCAACGTCCTGACTTTC
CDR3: CASSLGQTGTGANVLTF

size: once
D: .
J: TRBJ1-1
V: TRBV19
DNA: TGTGCCAGTAGGAGGGGGTTGAACACTGAAGCTTTCTTT
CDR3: CASRRGLNTEAFF

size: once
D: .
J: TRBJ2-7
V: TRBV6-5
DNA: TGTGCCAGCAGTCAGGGAACCTACGAGCAGTACTTC
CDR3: CASSQGTYEQYF

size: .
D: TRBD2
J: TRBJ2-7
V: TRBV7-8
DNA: TGTGCCAGCAGCCGGACTAGAGCCTACGAGCAGTACTTC
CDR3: CASSRTRAYEQYF

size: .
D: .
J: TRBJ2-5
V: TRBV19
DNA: TGTGCCAGTAGTATCCAGGGAGAGACCCAGTACTTC
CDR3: CASSIQGETQYF

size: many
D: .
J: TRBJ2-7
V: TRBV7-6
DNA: TGTGCCAGCAGCTTACGGCGGACCTACGAGCAGTACTTC
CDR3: CASSLRRTYEQYF